This entry describes one TCR beta chain. Its antigen is currently not known. Qualities for individual bases were not recorded, and no much larger clone is one base off. Taken from the germline V gene (reference sequence), the CDR1 and CDR2 loops are LNHDA and SQIVND. Unmatched junction bases come to 12, with V trimmed by 11 bases and J by 0 bases. The CDR3 runs 16 amino acids, cysteine and phenylalanine included. The retained sequence is limited to the CDR3, 48 bases, with the frame set at the first base. The data are from a study of cytomegalovirus exposure and HLA in healthy donors (dated by TCRdb to 2015 to 2018). General notes on the study: According to an earlier analysis of a few hundred of the donors, about 190 million T cells yielded over 90 million unique TCR beta sequences and 276 Gb of sequence data. HLA typing covered class I and class II loci at four-digit resolution. Because of strong linkage in the cohort, five DR-DQ haplotypes were treated as single units for association and clustering. Among over 350 genotyped donors of the cohort, an average of approximately 240,000 unique TCR beta nucleotide sequences were sequenced per donor, around 18% of them non-productive. Of the 398 genotyped donors, around 81% fell in the genetic ancestry cluster associated with self-reported Caucasian donors. The number of donors typed differed by locus, with roughly 620-630 for A, B, C, DRB1 and DQB1, roughly 520 for DQA1, approximately 580 for DPA1, and about 450 for DPB1. All discovery cohort repertoires had been generated on a single sequencing platform. Rather than drawing on any new phenotypic data, the later analysis identified candidate immune exposures from TCR beta sequences and the way those sequences occurred across donors. The study combined high-throughput TCR immunosequencing, statistical association of individual TCRs with disease status, and machine learning to predict cytomegalovirus infection status. Besides the first cohort of about 730 subjects, a separate validation cohort made up of over 95 different subjects was used. An earlier analysis of about 620 of the donors applied high-throughput TCR beta sequencing to assess whether each TCR beta V gene segment acted as functional or pseudogenic. Donor age, sex, ethnicity and CMV serostatus were compiled alongside the repertoire data. Using immunosequencing, the study profiled T cell repertoires from roughly 650 subjects and related those repertoires to cytomegalovirus serostatus. In a later genetic analysis, genome-wide SNP genotypes for 398 of the 666 donors were used, and that subset was treated as a discovery cohort. The aim of the study was to test whether cataloging public T cell receptors could identify signatures of past pathogen exposure. About 310 gigabases of sequencing data and approximately 84 million unique TCR sequences were included in an early release covering roughly 600 HLA-typed donors. A later analysis re-analyzed previously published TCR beta repertoires from 650 to 800 donors and added high-resolution HLA genotyping to study TCR occurrence patterns.

The investigation overall reported the following: In an earlier analysis of more than 500 of the donors, most TCR beta V segments appeared in productive rearrangements about 90% or about 30% of the time, broadly matching IMGT annotations. HLA typing was unavailable for some donors at each locus, so association tests used only the typed subset. Most CMV-associated TCR beta chains appeared to be HLA-restricted in a later analysis, and the HLA associations seemed to be driven largely by CMV exposure. A later analysis reported that several top co-occurrence clusters appeared linked to parvovirus B19, influenza, CMV and Epstein-Barr virus. An association between a missense DCLRE1C variant and V-gene and J-gene trimming of TCR beta chains was found in a later genetic analysis and replicated in an independent cohort. A further reported finding was that TCR beta sequences accurately predicted the HLA-A and HLA-B alleles for most subjects in the first cohort. Most TCR sequences were observed very rarely across donors, whereas some public TCRs were present in many individuals. The classifier was reported to diagnose cytomegalovirus status with high specificity and sensitivity in both the original and validation cohorts. Roughly uniform sequencing depth across donors was assumed in presence/absence analyses, although this assumption may not hold. A total of 150 or so TCR beta chains were listed by the study as associated with cytomegalovirus. At a false discovery rate of 0.05, a later analysis linked 16,000 or so TCR beta sequences to specific HLA alleles. Some IMGT-functional V segments, including TRBV6-2 and TRBV6-3, could not be told apart with the 87-base-pair reads, so those segments were excluded. The cohort was sequenced for TCR beta chains only, and without alpha or paired-chain data the features that could be detected were limited. In a later analysis, the rate of TCR association differed among HLA loci, with DRB1 alleles having the most associated TCRs and HLA-C alleles having the fewest. A later analysis found that HLA-associated TCR beta chains were more clonally expanded and had lower generation probabilities than equally common non-associated chains. The earlier analysis of a few hundred of the donors excluded around 17 rarely observed V segments, including chromosome 9 orphons, because counts were too low. A cluster of highly shared sequence variants was judged likely to represent a technical artifact of the sequencing pipeline. CMV serostatus was the only immune exposure information available for the cohort. Assigning TCR associations to individual alleles was difficult when HLA alleles, especially DR and DQ, strongly co-occurred. Correlated functional status among segregating V segments might be attributable to linkage disequilibrium, but an unknown experimental factor could not be ruled out. The authors suggested that the approach could potentially be generalized to other disease states and immunological phenotypes. In a later genetic analysis, fewer N-insertions in productive TCRs were reported among donors in an Asian-associated ancestry cluster than the approximately 670-donor mean. In vitro tests confirmed that a few of the cytomegalovirus-associated TCR beta chains recognize cytomegalovirus antigens.

The library was obtained by the immunoSEQ multiplex PCR assay. The multiplex PCR relied on a mix of 60 forward primers for TCR Vbeta segments and 13 reverse primers for TCR Jbeta segments. Amplification of the CDR3 region of rearranged TCR beta genes was performed with a multiplex PCR assay on genomic DNA. On the Illumina HiSeq System, the amplified TCR beta libraries were sequenced as 87-base-pair reads. The original methods were these. Across the 500 to 750 repertoires, a later analysis counted about 81 million unique TCR beta chains, 9.5 million to 12 million of which were shared by at least two donors. A nearest-neighbor algorithm error-corrected the raw reads and collapsed the reads into unique sequences, merging closely related sequences to remove PCR and sequencing errors. CDR3 sequences were aligned to IMGT reference sequences to assign V, D and J gene segments. Each retained sequence needed at least a six-nucleotide match to both a V gene segment and a J gene segment. Rearrangements were classified as productive when the CDR3 lacked stop codons and remained in frame with V and J, and all other rearrangements were classified as non-productive. CDR3 was defined by IMGT convention, running from the second conserved V-encoded cysteine to the conserved J-encoded phenylalanine. The earlier analysis of 500 to 650 of the donors excluded any sequence lacking an unambiguous match to a single V gene segment. An earlier analysis of under 750 of the donors called V segments functional above 56.7% productive rearrangements and segregating when the between-donor standard deviation exceeded 5%. A statistical classification framework was built for diagnosing cytomegalovirus status from the catalog of TCR beta chain sequences. In a later analysis, V and J genes were assigned by comparing TCR nucleotide sequences against IMGT/GENE-DB human TR gene sequences. In a later analysis, CDR3 sequences and most-parsimonious VDJ recombination scenarios were assigned using the TCRdist pipeline. A later analysis defined each TCR beta chain by its CDR3 amino acid sequence plus V-gene family, and excluded reads lacking a unique V-gene family. To address suspected cross-contamination and a sequencing artifact, a later analysis removed approximately 590 highly shared, low-generation-probability nucleotide sequences. A later analysis calculated a clonal expansion index for each public chain from normalized within-repertoire ranks of inferred template counts. A later analysis computed generation probabilities with a VDJ recombination model fitted to out-of-frame rearrangements, and checked the results against IGoR. In a later analysis, TCR-TCR, TCR-HLA and TCR-CMV co-occurrence was scored with hypergeometric tests, and a repertoire-size bias correction was applied to TCR pairs. False discovery rates were estimated in a later analysis by permuting HLA or CMV assignments 20 times. In a later analysis, co-occurring TCRs were grouped using DBSCAN, with TCRdist sequence similarity added in when clustering inside HLA-allele-positive subsets. Repertoires with fewer than 30,000 or more than 120,000 public chains, plus five repertoires with anomalous nucleotide sharing, were excluded from co-occurrence clustering. Here the immuneACCESS table is served through TCRdb, limited to in-frame sequences with V and J called. Missing clones are a known gap in these copies; in checked studies unresolved V genes cover under half, and the rest lacks a known reason. D and trimming were read from the DNA, whereas the V and J calls and clone size are those reported in that table. In all, the sample holds approximately 130,000 clones, and roughly 80% of those were seen once. About 1.2% of the sample goes to the ten largest clones.

The cohort consisted of fewer than 700 healthy bone marrow donors. Cohort members were all nominally healthy when sampled, although unrecorded immune exposures were likely present. The donor was CMV seronegative and was included in the group of a few hundred seronegative cohort members. A peripheral blood sample was provided by each donor, and peripheral blood mononuclear cells were used for TCR beta sequencing. Genomic DNA was extracted from the blood cell samples with the Qiagen DNeasy Blood Extraction Kit. Rearrangement joined TRBV19 to TRBJ2-5; TRBD2 agrees with 10 junctional bases. Specimen: PBMCs. This receptor was obtained from a boy aged 5-17 years in good health and CMV-seronegative. The DNA is TGTGCCCCCGCCGAGCGGGAGGGTGGAAACCAAGAGACCCAGTACTTC. Its product reads: CAPAEREGGNQETQYF. Beyond the CDR3, the reference TRBV19 and TRBJ2-5 genes provide the residues; the full variable domain reads: DGGITQSPKYLFRKEGQNVTLSCEQNLNHDAMYWYRQDPGQGLRLIYYSQIVNDFQKGDIAEGYSVSREKKESFPLTVTSAQKNPTAFYLCAPAEREGGNQETQYFGPGTRLLVL.